This T cell receptor beta chain was recovered during a study of Graves' ophthalmopathy and Graves' hyperthyroidism. On the study more broadly: Peripheral blood sampling preceded any treatment and occurred at initial diagnosis.

Ten or more counts support this clonotype. No antigen is known for it. Enrollment excluded any patients with other autoimmune diseases, uncontrolled infections, pregnancy or lactation. Study results and caveats: Most expanded clonotypes in thyroid above 0.001 frequency also showed up in blood.

Germline CDR1 reads SGHAT; CDR2 reads FQNNGV. Trimming took off 1 base at V and 5 bases at J, with 8 bases between the two ends. This CDR3 contains 13 residues. TCR beta CDR3 amplification used RNA transcripts. Second-round multiplex PCR followed a first-round RT-PCR using HTBI primers. TCRdb re-derived calls from the multiplex PCR reads in MiXCR, one entry per CDR3 protein. The sample includes about 220,000 distinct CDR3 sequences, 20% to 25% of them seen just once. The rearrangement joins TRBV11-2 to TRBJ2-5, with D uncertain. The sequenced material came from peripheral blood. The TCR was taken from a woman between 45 and 60 years old with Graves' ophthalmopathy. For the CDR3, the DNA is TGTGCCAGCAGCTTAGGATTTTCGGAGACCCAGTACTTC. Its translation: CASSLGFSETQYF.